These 10 T cell receptor beta chains originate from one sample sequenced in a study of shared clonotypes between healthy human individuals. Libraries were prepared by immunoSEQ multiplex PCR; TCRdb keeps only in-frame clonotypes and omits some of them. The data contain around 2.5 million clones, over 85% of them singletons. The sample consisted of naive CD4+ T cells from PBMCs. Subset described: CD45RA+ positively selected. The receptors were sampled from a man between 18 and 29 years old in good health. Some clones in this sample may be carry-over from other donors' samples.

This sequence joins TRBV2 and TRBJ2-1, with 7 positions matching TRBD2. Germline V lookup: CDR1 SNHLY, CDR2 FYNNEI. The CDR3 extends over 15 amino acids. The V gene end was trimmed by 7 bases and the J gene end by 3 bases; junction bases not matched to a gene: 9. The CDR3 region is CASKVVGGDYNEQFF. The CDR3 nucleotides are TGTGCCAGCAAGGTTGTGGGAGGGGACTACAATGAGCAGTTCTTC.

The rearrangement uses TRBV18 and TRBJ2-1; 9 positions match TRBD1. The CDR3 is 15 residues long. The trim removed 2 bases at V and 8 bases at J, leaving 7 bases unmatched. Germline assignment: CDR1 KGHSH and CDR2 LQKENI. Here the CDR3 reads CASSPKGQGRDEQFF. The CDR3 DNA sequence: TGTGCCAGCTCACCAAAGGGACAGGGAAGGGATGAGCAGTTCTTC.

The J gene is TRBJ2-7, the V gene TRBV25-1, with D unclear. V lost 7 bases to trimming and J lost 6 bases, with 10 bases between them. This CDR3 region has 11 residues. CDR1 MGHDK and CDR2 SYGVNS come from the germline V gene. CDR3 sequence reads: CASKSSFEQYF. Here the CDR3 DNA reads TGTGCCAGCAAGTCCAGCTTCGAGCAGTACTTC.

The chain couples TRBV18 to TRBJ1-2; 7 nucleotides match TRBD1. CDR1 is KGHSH and CDR2 is LQKENI in the germline V gene. V gave up 3 bases and J gave up 8 bases; unmatched junction bases: 6. The CDR3 runs to 13 residues. CDR3 sequence: CASSPRDSSGYTF. The CDR3 DNA is TGTGCCAGCTCACCGCGGGACAGTTCGGGCTACACCTTC.

This clone was counted a single time. The V and J genes are TRBV19 and TRBJ2-3; 10 bases line up with TRBD2. Trimming took 1 base from V and 0 from J; bases not matched to a gene: 4. This CDR3 has 17 amino acids. Germline CDR1 LNHDA, CDR2 SQIVND (reference sequence). In DNA form, the CDR3 reads TGTGCCAGTAGTATAGGGACTAGCGGACCTAGCACAGATACGCAGTATTTT. Its translation is CASSIGTSGPSTDTQYF. Based on the CDR3 plus reference TRBV19 and TRBJ2-3, the full variable domain is DGGITQSPKYLFRKEGQNVTLSCEQNLNHDAMYWYRQDPGQGLRLIYYSQIVNDFQKGDIAEGYSVSREKKESFPLTVTSAQKNPTAFYLCASSIGTSGPSTDTQYFGPGTRLTVL.

V gene TRBV7-9 combines with J gene TRBJ1-1; 7 nucleotides align to TRBD1. V lost 5 bases, J lost 1 base, and 10 bases stayed unmatched. Germline assignment: CDR1 SEHNR and CDR2 FQNEAQ (reference sequence). The CDR3 runs 16 residues. The CDR3 DNA sequence: TGTGCCAGCAGCCGCATACAGGGGCTTGGGAACACTGAAGCTTTCTTT. It is translated as CASSRIQGLGNTEAFF.

The chain employs TRBV7-7 and TRBJ2-3, with D perhaps matching TRBD2 (6 bases). Germline values: CDR1 SSHAT, CDR2 FNYEAQ (reference sequence). Trimming stripped 5 bases from V and 0 bases from J, with 15 bases between. The CDR3 contains 16 residues. CDR3 DNA: TGTGCCAGCAGCCCACATCTAGCGATCAGCACAGATACGCAGTATTTT. Translated: CASSPHLAISTDTQYF.

This chain connects TRBV5-1 to TRBJ2-1, with 11 bases identical to TRBD2. V trimming: 2 bases; J trimming: 5 bases; junction bases outside the gene matches: 6. The CDR3 is 16 amino acids. Per the germline V gene, CDR1 is SGHRS and CDR2 is YFSETQ. Here the CDR3 reads CASSFIAGGPNNEQFF. CDR3 DNA: TGCGCCAGCAGCTTCATAGCGGGAGGGCCAAACAATGAGCAGTTCTTC.

V gene TRBV7-9 combines with J gene TRBJ2-7, with D possibly being TRBD2 (6 bases). The CDR3 extends over 15 amino acids. V was trimmed by 6 bases and J by 2 bases, leaving 17 bases between them. Germline V gene data show CDR1 as SEHNR and CDR2 as FQNEAQ (reference sequence). The CDR3 region is CASSQGPWGAYEQYF. The DNA for the CDR3 is TGTGCCAGCAGTCAGGGACCTTGGGGGGCCTACGAGCAGTACTTC. Supplemented by reference TRBV7-9 and TRBJ2-7, the full variable domain reads DTGVSQNPRHKITKRGQNVTFRCDPISEHNRLYWYRQTLGQGPEFLTYFQNEAQLEKSRLLSDRFSAERPKGSFSTLEIQRTEQGDSAMYLCASSQGPWGAYEQYFGPGTRLTVT.

This clone was recorded only once. The chain links TRBV6-5 to TRBJ2-7; D possibly corresponds to TRBD1 (6 bases). V was pared by 10 bases and J by 0 bases, with 16 bases between. The germline gives CDR1 MNHEY, CDR2 SVGAGI. This CDR3 comprises 14 residues. CDR3 sequence reads: CATSRTGYSYEQYF. The CDR3 DNA reads as TGTGCCACCTCAAGAACAGGGTACTCCTACGAGCAGTACTTC.